This note documents a single T cell receptor beta chain sequence. The antigen remains unidentified. V was trimmed by 3 bases and J by 4 bases, leaving 14 bases between them. Per germline, CDR1 SGHKS and CDR2 YYEKEE (reference sequence). The CDR3 runs to 15 residues. This sample is part of a study of T cell responses to AZD1222 COVID-19 vaccine. Findings of the study overall: With two AZD1222 doses given, Spike-specific TCR breadth and depth both rose. Repertoires were obtained solely post-peak T cell response. Baseline seropositives among AZD1222 recipients totaled only 5 to 7.

Sequencing was performed with immunoSEQ multiplex PCR; in TCRdb, only in-frame clones are kept and a portion is missing. The profile shows about 160,000 clones, about 92% of them singletons. This chain links TRBV5-5 with TRBJ1-3; a weak D match, TRBD1 (5 bases). The sample consisted of peripheral blood, taken on day 0 of MenACWY control vaccination. The sequence came from an adult in good health. The DNA for the CDR3 is TGTGCCAGCAGCTCTCCGTCGGGGCCAGGAAACACCATATATTTT. It codes for CASSSPSGPGNTIYF.